Below are 31 T cell receptor beta chains sequenced from a single sample in a study of HIV-infected patients and healthy controls. Using its own MiXCR run on the 5' RACE reads, TCRdb lists one record per CDR3 protein. The data show approximately 64,000 distinct CDR3 sequences, roughly 19% seen once. Specimen: CD4+ T cells from blood. These receptors were taken from a human donor in good health.

The chain has TRBV11-1 and TRBJ2-1; 11 nucleotides match TRBD2. With V trimmed by 6 bases and J by 4 bases, 5 bases remained unmatched. The CDR3 consists of 15 residues. The germline gives CDR1 SGHAT, CDR2 FQDESV (reference sequence). CDR3 DNA: TGTGCCAGCAGACGGGGGACTAGCGGTTACAATGAGCAGTTCTTC. It is translated as CASRRGTSGYNEQFF.

This clonotype appeared many times. The chain recombines TRBV2 with TRBJ2-7; 10 bases are shared with TRBD2. Germline assignment: CDR1 SNHLY and CDR2 FYNNEI. J was trimmed by 2 bases and V by 8 bases; bases with no gene match: 15. The CDR3 runs to 17 residues. The CDR3 nucleotides read TGTGCCAGCGGCGGACAGGGCACTAGCGGGATCCCCTACGAGCAGTACTTC. Its protein product is CASGGQGTSGIPYEQYF.

This clonotype was seen many times. The gene calls are TRBV7-9 and TRBJ2-3; D gene unclear. CDR3 length: 14 residues. Germline CDR1 is SEHNR and CDR2 is FQNEAQ (reference sequence). Trimming cost V 5 bases and J 4 bases, with 13 bases left between them. Here the CDR3 DNA reads TGTGCCAGCAGCCCATTAATATCAGCAGATACGCAGTATTTT. Its translation is CASSPLISADTQYF. The full variable domain, with the rest looked up from reference TRBV7-9 and TRBJ2-3, is DTGVSQNPRHKITKRGQNVTFRCDPISEHNRLYWYRQTLGQGPEFLTYFQNEAQLEKSRLLSDRFSAERPKGSFSTLEIQRTEQGDSAMYLCASSPLISADTQYFGPGTRLTVL.

This clonotype was found many times. The rearrangement joins TRBV20-1 to TRBJ1-1; D is perhaps TRBD1 (5 bases). V was cut by 6 bases and J by 1 base, with 12 bases left in between. The CDR3 loop spans 13 amino acids. Germline V CDR1 and CDR2: DFQATT, SNEGSKA (reference sequence). DNA of the CDR3: TGCAGTGCCGCAGGGAACCCGAACACTGAAGCTTTCTTT. This encodes CSAAGNPNTEAFF.

This clonotype was picked up a small number of times. The chain carries TRBV20-1 and TRBJ1-3, with D possibly TRBD1 on 5 matching bases. Germline V lookup: CDR1 DFQATT, CDR2 SNEGSKA (reference sequence). Between the trimmed V and J ends, which lost 6 bases and 0 bases, there was a span of 15 bases. The CDR3 contains 15 residues. The CDR3 reads CSARDFRSSGNTIYF. CDR3 in DNA: TGCAGTGCCCGGGACTTTCGGAGCTCTGGAAACACCATATATTTT.

The sample holds a few counts of this clonotype. In DNA form, the CDR3 reads TGTGCCAGCAGCCTAAGTTCCGGCGGGTCCTCCTACGAGCAGTACTTC. This gives the protein CASSLSSGGSSYEQYF. J is TRBJ2-7 and V is TRBV4-2, with a possible D match to TRBD2 (5 bases). Germline V lookup: CDR1 LGHNA, CDR2 YNFKEQ. This CDR3 is 16 amino acids long. Between the trimmed V and J ends, which lost 4 bases and 0 bases, there was a span of 16 bases.

V gene TRBV21-1 combines with J gene TRBJ2-1. TRBV21-1 has pseudogene status. CDR3 size: 10 residues. The CDR3 loop is CASRHNEQFF. The CDR3 region has the DNA TGTGCCAGCCGCCACAATGAGCAGTTCTTC.

This clonotype was counted many times. The V and J genes are TRBV7-9 and TRBJ2-3; D ambiguous. This CDR3 is built from 15 residues. CDR1 is SEHNR and CDR2 is FQNEAQ in the germline V gene (reference sequence). The germline V and J ends were trimmed by 7 bases and 7 bases, with 21 bases remaining between them. The CDR3 reads CASMSTDRDVNTQYF. The CDR3 coding sequence is TGTGCCAGCATGTCGACGGACCGAGACGTCAATACGCAGTATTTT.

The gene calls are TRBV7-9 and TRBJ1-1; D ambiguous. Germline loops: CDR1 SEHNR, CDR2 FQNEAQ (reference sequence). The CDR3 loop spans 14 amino acids. V lost 2 bases to trimming and J lost 1 base, with 8 bases between them. CDR3 coding DNA: TGTGCCAGCAGCTTATCTATAGGGAACACTGAAGCTTTCTTT. This encodes CASSLSIGNTEAFF.

The chain recombines TRBV7-2 with TRBJ2-5; 8 positions match TRBD2. Per germline, CDR1 SGHTA and CDR2 FQGNSA. With V trimmed by 2 bases and J by 2 bases, 4 bases remained unmatched. The CDR3 is made up of 15 amino acids. CDR3 residues: CASSLMGLVQETQYF. The CDR3 DNA follows: TGTGCCAGCAGCTTAATGGGACTAGTTCAAGAGACCCAGTACTTC.

This clonotype was observed at least ten times. The V and J genes are TRBV20-1 and TRBJ2-1; TRBD2 is a possible D gene (5 bases). CDR1 and CDR2 (germline): DFQATT, SNEGSKA (reference sequence). V dropped 6 bases and J dropped 8 bases, with 11 bases sitting between them. CDR3 length: 11 residues. CDR3 protein: CSADYHHEQFF. CDR3 coding DNA: TGCAGTGCCGACTATCATCATGAGCAGTTCTTC.

Ten or more counts support this clonotype. This chain joins TRBV10-1 and TRBJ2-1, with D hard to call. Germline CDR1 is WNHNN and CDR2 is SYGVQD (reference sequence). The CDR3 has 13 amino acids. V lost 6 bases and J lost 10, with 16 bases in between. In DNA form, the CDR3 reads TGCGCCAGCAGCCCCATCGCCTCCCCCGAGCAGTTCTTC. This encodes CASSPIASPEQFF.

This clonotype has a single count. V usage is TRBV19 and J usage is TRBJ2-2; possibly TRBD2 for D (6 bases). Per the germline V gene, CDR1 is LNHDA and CDR2 is SQIVND (reference sequence). This CDR3 comprises 15 residues. The germline V and J ends were trimmed by 6 bases and 5 bases, with 16 bases remaining between them. CDR3 nucleotide sequence: TGTGCCAGTAGACCGGAGCGGGTAGGAACCGGGGAGCTGTTTTTT. Protein: CASRPERVGTGELFF.

The chain has TRBV27 and TRBJ2-5; 7 bases line up with TRBD1. Germline CDR1 is MNHEY and CDR2 is SMNVEV (reference sequence). The V gene end was trimmed by 3 bases and the J gene end by 5 bases; junction bases not matched to a gene: 3. The CDR3 is 13 residues long. The CDR3 reads CASSFRDSETQYF. CDR3 DNA sequence: TGTGCCAGCAGTTTCCGGGACAGTGAGACCCAGTACTTC.

This clonotype was found a few times. The chain couples TRBV20-1 to TRBJ2-1; TRBD1 matches 11 bases. Germline assignment: CDR1 DFQATT and CDR2 SNEGSKA (reference sequence). Trimming removed 0 bases from V and 6 bases from J; junction bases left unmatched: 7. The CDR3 extends over 16 amino acids. The CDR3 spells CSARDHPGQGGNEQFF. Here the CDR3 DNA reads TGCAGTGCTAGAGATCACCCGGGACAGGGGGGCAATGAGCAGTTCTTC.

This clonotype came up once. This chain links TRBV6-1 with TRBJ2-7; D unclear. Germline V gene lookup returns CDR1 MNHNS and CDR2 SASEGT. This CDR3 has 11 residues. The germline V and J ends were trimmed by 5 bases and 6 bases, with 8 bases remaining between them. The CDR3, as DNA: TGTGCCAGCAGTCCTGTCGGCGAGCAGTACTTC. Translating gives CASSPVGEQYF.

The table lists this clonotype with a few counts. The V call is TRBV28, the J call TRBJ1-2; no definite D call. Between the trimmed V and J ends, which lost 5 bases and 4 bases, there was a span of 17 bases. The germline gives CDR1 MDHEN, CDR2 SYDVKM. This CDR3 contains 15 residues. The CDR3 is CASSPALAMGYGYTF. DNA for the CDR3: TGTGCCAGCAGTCCCGCTTTAGCCATGGGCTATGGCTACACCTTC.

This clonotype was seen repeatedly, ten times or more. J is TRBJ2-3 and V is TRBV5-1; no reliable D call. The V gene lost 1 base and the J gene lost 0 bases, with 9 bases spanning the gap. The CDR3 is 15 amino acids. From germline, CDR1 is SGHRS and CDR2 YFSETQ. The CDR3 sequence is CASSLLGISTDTQYF. Here the CDR3 DNA reads TGCGCCAGCAGCTTGCTTGGAATCAGCACAGATACGCAGTATTTT.

This clonotype has a handful of counts. This sequence joins TRBV5-6 and TRBJ1-5; 9 bases fit TRBD1. Germline assignment: CDR1 SGHDT and CDR2 YYEEEE. There are 15 residues in the CDR3. V dropped 4 bases and J dropped 3; count of bases not matched to a gene: 5. CDR3 protein: CASSRTGVDNQPQHF. CDR3 coding DNA: TGTGCCAGCAGCCGGACAGGGGTCGACAATCAGCCCCAGCATTTT.

This clonotype was detected only a few times. The CDR3 nucleotides read TGTGCCAGCAGCTTTAGGACAGGGGGCTTCCAAGAGACCCAGTACTTC. Translation: CASSFRTGGFQETQYF. The V call is TRBV7-9, the J call TRBJ2-5; 11 positions agree with TRBD1. Germline V lookup: CDR1 SEHNR, CDR2 FQNEAQ (reference sequence). The CDR3 is 16 residues long. J lost 1 base, V lost 3 bases, and 4 bases had no gene match.

This clonotype was seen repeatedly, ten times or more. The chain employs TRBV6-5 and TRBJ2-5, with 10 positions matching TRBD1. Looked up from germline, CDR1 is MNHEY and CDR2 is SVGAGI. The length of the CDR3 is 14 residues. Trimming cost V 6 bases and J 5 bases; bases outside gene matches: 6. CDR3 loop: CASRTGTGVETQYF. CDR3 sequence (DNA): TGTGCCAGCAGAACCGGGACAGGGGTGGAGACCCAGTACTTC.

The genes are TRBV28 and TRBJ2-7; TRBD2 aligns across 11 bases. The V gene's germline CDR1 is MDHEN and CDR2 SYDVKM. The CDR3 is made up of 15 amino acids. The ends lost 5 bases at V and 2 bases at J; junction bases unmatched: 5. CDR3 coding DNA: TGTGCCAGCAGTCCCGGGACTAGCGGCACCTACGAGCAGTACTTC. Translating gives CASSPGTSGTYEQYF.

This chain uses TRBV18 with TRBJ2-1; 10 nucleotides align to TRBD1. V gave up 3 bases and J gave up 1 base; unmatched junction bases: 9. From germline, CDR1 is KGHSH and CDR2 LQKENI. This CDR3 is 18 amino acids long. The CDR3, as DNA: TGTGCCAGCTCACCCCCGGTGGGGGGACAGGGGTCCTACAATGAGCAGTTCTTC. This translates into CASSPPVGGQGSYNEQFF.

This clonotype was seen more than once but under ten times. V gene TRBV7-3 combines with J gene TRBJ1-6; D gene ambiguous. Germline assignment: CDR1 SGHTA and CDR2 FQGTGA. Trimming removed 2 bases at V and 7 bases at J, with 6 bases between. The CDR3 extends over 13 amino acids. The CDR3 reads CASSLRWNSPLHF. The DNA of the CDR3 is TGTGCCAGCAGCTTACGGTGGAATTCACCCCTCCACTTT.

This chain joins TRBV7-9 and TRBJ1-3, with D possibly matching TRBD1 (6 bases). The CDR3 has 15 residues. The ends were cut back, 4 bases at V and 0 bases at J, with 10 bases in the middle. In germline, CDR1 is SEHNR, CDR2 FQNEAQ (reference sequence). CDR3 sequence (DNA): TGTGCCAGCAGCTCCGACAGGCTCTCTGGAAACACCATATATTTT. Its protein product is CASSSDRLSGNTIYF.

The chain links TRBV12-3 or TRBV12-4 to TRBJ1-2; weak D call: TRBD1 (5 bases). V lost 5 bases and J 4 bases, leaving 14 bases between the germline ends. The CDR3 contains 14 residues. In DNA form, the CDR3 reads TGTGCCAGCAGTCCAGGGTTAGTATCCTATGGCTACACCTTC. This codes for CASSPGLVSYGYTF.

This clonotype has ten or more counts. This chain uses TRBV6-6 with TRBJ1-5, with D unresolved. This CDR3 region has 12 residues. Germline V CDR1 and CDR2: MNHNY, SVGAGI (reference sequence). Trimming shortened V by 4 bases and J by 6 bases, and 7 bases separated the two germline ends. The CDR3 DNA reads TGTGCCAGCAGTTTTTCCGGTCAGCCCCAGCATTTT. Its translation is CASSFSGQPQHF.

There are many counts of this clonotype. The chain links TRBV11-3 to TRBJ1-2; 10 positions match TRBD1. The CDR3 runs 15 residues. Germline-derived CDR1 and CDR2 are SGHNT and YENEEA. J lost 4 bases, V lost 4 bases, and 6 bases had no gene match. CDR3 sequence: CASSSDRGPIYGYTF. The CDR3 region has the DNA TGTGCCAGCAGCTCAGACAGGGGGCCAATCTATGGCTACACCTTC.

This clonotype was recorded a few times. The rearrangement joins TRBV5-5 to TRBJ2-2, with D hard to call. Germline values: CDR1 SGHKS, CDR2 YYEKEE (reference sequence). The CDR3 covers 15 residues. V was clipped by 4 bases and J by 0 bases, with 10 bases between them. CDR3 nucleotide sequence: TGTGCCAGCAGCGCTGGATACTCGAACACCGGGGAGCTGTTTTTT. Protein product: CASSAGYSNTGELFF.

The chain combines TRBV29-1 with TRBJ2-5; D not resolved. The V gene lost 6 bases and the J gene lost 6 bases, with 23 bases spanning the gap. Germline loops: CDR1 SQVTM, CDR2 ANQGSEA. The CDR3 is 15 amino acids. The CDR3 DNA is TGCAGCGTCAAAAGCCGTCTTCGAGAGCCCCAGACCCAGTACTTC. It is translated as CSVKSRLREPQTQYF.

This clonotype was found many times. The V and J genes are TRBV6-1 and TRBJ2-7, with D possibly matching TRBD2 (6 bases). CDR3 length equals 15 residues. Trimming left V 3 bases short and J 2 bases short, with 14 bases between. The germline CDR1 and CDR2 sequences are MNHNS and SASEGT. The CDR3 loop reads CASSDGRWTTYEQYF. The CDR3 nucleotides are TGTGCCAGCAGTGATGGACGTTGGACTACCTACGAGCAGTACTTC.